A selection of T cell receptor beta chains follows, all from one sample in a study of blood T cell repertoires in COVID-19. Sequencing used immunoSEQ multiplex PCR; TCRdb keeps in-frame clones, though not all of them. The repertoire has 250,000 to 350,000 clones, over 85% of them found once; the top ten carry 2.6%. Sequencing was performed on PBMCs or T cells enriched from blood (not recorded which). The receptor set was obtained from a man in his sixties who had recovered from COVID-19. CDR3s include the opening cysteine and the closing phenylalanine or tryptophan.

v_call	j_call	cdr3_aa
TRBV7-8	TRBJ2-7	CASSLGGPPGYEQYF
TRBV5-8	TRBJ1-5	CASSTDRAFRPQHF
TRBV11-2	TRBJ2-7	CASSLDTGLGQYF
TRBV6-5	TRBJ1-2	CASVGGWGHGYTF
TRBV27	TRBJ2-5	CASSAGTGGVGSQETQYF
TRBV5-1	TRBJ2-1	CASSLNPRSSYNEQFF
TRBV28	TRBJ1-1	CASSGDRGKAFF
TRBV28	TRBJ1-5	CASSTDRVLQPQHF
TRBV19	TRBJ2-1	CASSIGLAGGGEQFF
TRBV28	TRBJ2-1	CASTTPVLLNNEQFF
TRBV21-1	TRBJ1-1	CASSKELTFGAFF
TRBV4-2	TRBJ1-4	CASSQERVGGSEKLFF
TRBV30	TRBJ2-1	CAWSGGGGSGNYNEQFF
TRBV6-2/TRBV6-3	TRBJ2-4	CASSYPGGENIQYF
TRBV7-7	TRBJ1-1	CASSLGPRTEAFF
TRBV4-1	TRBJ1-5	CASSEQPSGQPQHF